A single sample is the source of the 12 T cell receptor beta chains below, sequenced in a study of T cell responses to AZD1222 COVID-19 vaccine. TCRdb's copy holds only in-frame clones and misses some; the assay was immunoSEQ multiplex PCR. Seen here are 100,000 or so clones, 92% observed once, and the top ten hold 0.95% to 1.5%. The starting material was peripheral blood, obtained on day 0 of AZD1222 vaccination. These receptors were obtained from an adult in good health.

The chain's CDR3 is CASSPRTGNQPQHF. The CDR3 DNA reads TGTGCCAGTAGTCCTAGGACAGGGAATCAGCCCCAGCATTTT. The chain carries TRBV19 and TRBJ1-5; 8 positions match TRBD1. Germline assignment: CDR1 LNHDA and CDR2 SQIVND (reference sequence). J lost 4 bases, V lost 5 bases, and 4 bases had no gene match. The length of the CDR3 is 14 residues.

The CDR3 nucleotides are TGTGCCAGCAGTGAAAACCGACAGGGAAGCGCCAAAAACATTCAGTACTTC. Its protein product is CASSENRQGSAKNIQYF. The chain joins TRBV2 to TRBJ2-4; 7 positions match TRBD1. V shed 2 bases and J 1 base; nucleotides not matched to a gene: 8. The CDR3 runs 17 residues. CDR1 and CDR2 (germline): SNHLY, FYNNEI.

The chain uses TRBV20-1 and TRBJ2-7; D uncertain. The V end lost 0 bases, the J end lost 3 bases, and 3 bases lay between the germline ends. This CDR3 region has 11 residues. CDR1 is DFQATT and CDR2 is SNEGSKA in the germline V gene (reference sequence). The CDR3 nucleotides are TGCAGTGCTAGAGACGACTACGAGCAGTACTTC. This codes for CSARDDYEQYF.

The chain links TRBV7-9 to TRBJ2-2; D gene ambiguous. The CDR3 length is 14 residues. In germline, CDR1 is SEHNR, CDR2 FQNEAQ (reference sequence). V lost 4 bases to trimming and J lost 7 bases, with 13 bases between them. CDR3 region: CASSYGLKIGELFF. CDR3 coding DNA: TGTGCCAGCAGCTATGGGCTGAAGATCGGGGAGCTGTTTTTT. The entire variable domain, with the rest obtained from reference TRBV7-9 and TRBJ2-2, is as follows: DTGVSQNPRHKITKRGQNVTFRCDPISEHNRLYWYRQTLGQGPEFLTYFQNEAQLEKSRLLSDRFSAERPKGSFSTLEIQRTEQGDSAMYLCASSYGLKIGELFFGEGSRLTVL.

This chain's CDR3 is CASSSPQGYEQYF. The CDR3 DNA is TGCGCCAGCAGCTCACCCCAGGGCTACGAGCAGTACTTC. This sequence joins TRBV5-1 and TRBJ2-7, with D perhaps matching TRBD1 (5 bases). This CDR3 contains 13 residues. Germline-derived CDR1 and CDR2 are SGHRS and YFSETQ. Trimming removed 3 bases from V and 3 bases from J, with 10 bases in between.

This clone came up once. The chain joins TRBV5-1 to TRBJ2-7, with TRBD1 matching over 8 bases. The CDR3 covers 15 residues. J was trimmed by 3 bases and V by 0 bases; bases with no gene match: 5. The germline gives CDR1 SGHRS, CDR2 YFSETQ. CDR3 sequence (DNA): TGCGCCAGCAGCTTGGCCTTAGGACAGGGCTACGAGCAGTACTTC. This encodes CASSLALGQGYEQYF.

This chain connects TRBV7-7 to TRBJ1-5, with D hard to call. V lost 4 bases and J lost 4, with 8 bases in between. Germline lookup yields CDR1 SSHAT and CDR2 FNYEAQ (reference sequence). This CDR3 spans 13 amino acids. The DNA for the CDR3 is TGTGCCAGCAGCTCCAGCCCTAATCAGCCCCAGCATTTT. Translation gives CASSSSPNQPQHF.

This clone appeared a single time. The rearrangement links TRBV7-2 to TRBJ1-3; D not resolved. CDR3 length: 15 amino acids. Trimming left V 4 bases short and J 0 bases short, with 10 bases between. Per germline, CDR1 SGHTA and CDR2 FQGNSA. DNA of the CDR3: TGTGCCAGCAGCTCCCGAGCCTTCTCTGGAAACACCATATATTTT. This sequence encodes CASSSRAFSGNTIYF.

The V and J genes are TRBV7-3 and TRBJ1-1; maybe TRBD1 (6 bases). V was pared by 1 base and J by 1 base, with 10 bases between. Germline CDR1 is SGHTA and CDR2 is FQGTGA. CDR3 size: 15 residues. CDR3 amino acids: CASSLSGTPNTEAFF. The CDR3 region has the DNA TGTGCCAGCAGCTTAAGTGGGACACCGAACACTGAAGCTTTCTTT.

The rearrangement uses TRBV7-9 and TRBJ2-7; possibly TRBD1 for D (6 bases). Trimming shortened V by 4 bases and J by 5 bases, and 9 bases separated the two germline ends. Germline lookup yields CDR1 SEHNR and CDR2 FQNEAQ (reference sequence). There are 12 residues in the CDR3. DNA for the CDR3: TGTGCCAGCAGCTATACAGGGCACGAGCAGTACTTC. Its protein is CASSYTGHEQYF.

This clone appeared once. The gene calls are TRBV6-5 and TRBJ1-2; D is possibly TRBD1 (5 bases). The CDR3 is 14 residues long. Trimming took 5 bases from V and 1 from J, leaving 11 bases between them. Germline V gene data show CDR1 as MNHEY and CDR2 as SVGAGI. CDR3 amino acids: CASSRGLNNYGYTF. The CDR3 DNA is TGTGCCAGCAGTAGGGGACTGAATAACTATGGCTACACCTTC.

CDR3 in DNA: TGCAGCGCCCTTCTAGCGGGTTCCAACTACGAGCAGTACTTC. It yields the protein CSALLAGSNYEQYF. The V gene is TRBV29-1, the J gene TRBJ2-7; 8 bases are shared with TRBD2. The ends lost 7 bases at V and 3 bases at J; junction bases unmatched: 11. CDR3 size: 14 residues. Germline loops: CDR1 SQVTM, CDR2 ANQGSEA.